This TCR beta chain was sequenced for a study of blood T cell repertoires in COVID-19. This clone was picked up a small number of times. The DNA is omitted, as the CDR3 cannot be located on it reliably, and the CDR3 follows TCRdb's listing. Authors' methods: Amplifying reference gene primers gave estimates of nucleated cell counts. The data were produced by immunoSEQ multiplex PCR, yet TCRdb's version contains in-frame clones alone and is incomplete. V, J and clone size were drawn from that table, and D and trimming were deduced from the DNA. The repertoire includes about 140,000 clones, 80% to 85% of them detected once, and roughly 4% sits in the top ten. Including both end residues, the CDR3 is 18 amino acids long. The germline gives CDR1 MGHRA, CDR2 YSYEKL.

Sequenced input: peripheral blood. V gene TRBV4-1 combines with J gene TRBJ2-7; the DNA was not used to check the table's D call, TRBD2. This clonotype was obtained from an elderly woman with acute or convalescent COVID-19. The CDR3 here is CASSQEAWGRGIRRSEYF.